This entry describes one TCR beta chain. Its matching antigen is unknown. No conserved phenylalanine or tryptophan is present at the end of the CDR3, so a read error is the likely explanation. The limits of the CDR3 on the DNA are not certain, so only TCRdb's listed CDR3 is given. This record comes from a study of graft-versus-host responses after intestinal transplantation. The wider study: Recipients had transplants, and these were multivisceral, liver-intestinal, or isolated intestinal. Recipients across the board were started on anti-thymocyte globulin induction, then kept on tacrolimus and steroids for around three years.

The germline CDR1 and CDR2 sequences are SGDLS and YYNGEE. The CDR3 contains 11 residues when both ends are counted. Repertoires were generated with immunoSEQ multiplex PCR, while TCRdb's copy carries only in-frame clones and drops some. This table has approximately 24,000 clones, 80% to 90% appearing once. Study findings and constraints: GvH clones turned up in recipient marrow; some had shown up first in ileum or blood. Levels of circulating GvH clones at their peak were associated with early post-transplant HvG declines.

V gene TRBV9 combines with J gene TRBJ1-4. This TCR derives from a human patient who received an intestinal transplant, so some T cells may come from the graft donor. This sample comprised PBMCs, obtained approximately 450 days after intestinal transplant. This CDR3 is CASSVAGLPSA.